This TCR beta chain appears in the sequencing data of a study of blood T cell repertoires in COVID-19. Here immunoSEQ multiplex PCR was the method, and the copy in TCRdb shows in-frame clones only, minus some. The sample has about 370,000 clones, approximately 90% seen once; the top ten hold roughly 1%. This clone was counted a few times. Trimming cost V 1 base and J 4 bases, with 8 bases left between them. Germline lookup yields CDR1 SEHNR and CDR2 FQNEAQ (reference sequence). The CDR3 sequence is 14 residues long. The sequenced material came from PBMCs or T cells enriched from blood (not recorded which). The chain is built from TRBV7-9 and TRBJ1-5; no clear D. The clonotype originates from a man younger than 35 who had recovered from COVID-19. The CDR3 protein is CASSLGSGNQPQHF. In nucleotides, the CDR3 is TGTGCCAGCAGCTTAGGCAGCGGGAATCAGCCCCAGCATTTT. The full variable domain, with the rest looked up from reference TRBV7-9 and TRBJ1-5, is DTGVSQNPRHKITKRGQNVTFRCDPISEHNRLYWYRQTLGQGPEFLTYFQNEAQLEKSRLLSDRFSAERPKGSFSTLEIQRTEQGDSAMYLCASSLGSGNQPQHFGDGTRLSIL.